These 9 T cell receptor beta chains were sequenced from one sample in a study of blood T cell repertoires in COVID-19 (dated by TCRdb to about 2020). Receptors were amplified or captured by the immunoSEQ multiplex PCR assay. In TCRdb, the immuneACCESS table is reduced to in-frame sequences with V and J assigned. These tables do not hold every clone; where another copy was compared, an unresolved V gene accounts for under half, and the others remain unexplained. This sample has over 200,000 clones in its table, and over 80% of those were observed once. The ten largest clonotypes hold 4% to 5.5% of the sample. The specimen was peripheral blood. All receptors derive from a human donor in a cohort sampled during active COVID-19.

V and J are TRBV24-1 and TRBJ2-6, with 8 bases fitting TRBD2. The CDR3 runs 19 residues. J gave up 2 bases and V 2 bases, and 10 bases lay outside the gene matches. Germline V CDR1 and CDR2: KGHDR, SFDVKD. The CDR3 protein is CATSDSLRGGAAGANVLTF. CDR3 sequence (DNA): TGTGCCACCAGTGATTCCCTCCGGGGGGGGGCTGCTGGGGCCAACGTCCTGACTTTC.

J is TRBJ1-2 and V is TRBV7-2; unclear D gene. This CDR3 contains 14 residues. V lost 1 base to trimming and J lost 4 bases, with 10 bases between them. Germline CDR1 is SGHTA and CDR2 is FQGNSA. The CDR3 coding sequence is TGTGCCAGCAGCTTAGATGCGGGGATCTATGGCTACACCTTC. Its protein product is CASSLDAGIYGYTF. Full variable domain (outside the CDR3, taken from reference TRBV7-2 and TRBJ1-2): GAGVSQSPSNKVTEKGKDVELRCDPISGHTALYWYRQSLGQGLEFLIYFQGNSAPDKSGLPSDRFSAERTGGSVSTLTIQRTQQEDSAVYLCASSLDAGIYGYTFGSGTRLTVV.

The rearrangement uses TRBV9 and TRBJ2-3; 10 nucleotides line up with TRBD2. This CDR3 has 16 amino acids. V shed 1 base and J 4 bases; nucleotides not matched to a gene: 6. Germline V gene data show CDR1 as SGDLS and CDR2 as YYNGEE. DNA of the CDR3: TGTGCCAGCAGCGTATATACTAGCGGGATCGCAGATACGCAGTATTTT. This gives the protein CASSVYTSGIADTQYF.

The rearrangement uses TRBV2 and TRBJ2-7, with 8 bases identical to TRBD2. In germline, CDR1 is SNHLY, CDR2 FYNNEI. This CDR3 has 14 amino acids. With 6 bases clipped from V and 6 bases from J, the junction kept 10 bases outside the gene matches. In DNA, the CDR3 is TGTGCCAGCAGCCAAAGCGGGAGTAAGAGCGAGCAGTACTTC. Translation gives CASSQSGSKSEQYF.

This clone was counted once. CDR3 loop: CASSVLPGLAGGPSYEQYF. For the CDR3, the DNA is TGTGCCAGCAGCGTACTACCGGGACTAGCGGGAGGGCCCTCGTACGAGCAGTACTTC. The V gene is TRBV14, the J gene TRBJ2-7, with TRBD2 matching over 16 bases. The V segment lost 5 bases and the J segment 4 bases; nucleotides outside the gene matches: 14. Germline CDR1 and CDR2: SGHDN and FVKESK. The CDR3 runs to 19 residues.

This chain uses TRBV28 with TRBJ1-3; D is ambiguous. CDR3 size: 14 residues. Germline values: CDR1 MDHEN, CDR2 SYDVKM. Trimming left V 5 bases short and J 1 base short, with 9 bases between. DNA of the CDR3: TGTGCCAGCAGTAGGCTCGGGTCTGGAAACACCATATATTTT. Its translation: CASSRLGSGNTIYF.

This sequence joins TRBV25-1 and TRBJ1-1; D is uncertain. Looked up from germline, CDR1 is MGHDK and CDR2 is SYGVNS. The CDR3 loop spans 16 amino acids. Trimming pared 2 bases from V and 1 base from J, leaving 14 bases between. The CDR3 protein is CASSEPQGRSNTEAFF. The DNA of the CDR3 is TGTGCCAGCAGTGAACCCCAAGGCAGGTCGAACACTGAAGCTTTCTTT.

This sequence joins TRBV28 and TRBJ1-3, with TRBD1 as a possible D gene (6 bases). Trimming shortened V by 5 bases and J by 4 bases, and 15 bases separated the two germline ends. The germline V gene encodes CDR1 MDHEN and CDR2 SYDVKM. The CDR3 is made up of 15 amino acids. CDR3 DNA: TGTGCCAGCAGTCGGACTAGGGGGAACGGAAACACCATATATTTT. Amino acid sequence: CASSRTRGNGNTIYF. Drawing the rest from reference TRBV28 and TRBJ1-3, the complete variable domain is DVKVTQSSRYLVKRTGEKVFLECVQDMDHENMFWYRQDPGLGLRLIYFSYDVKMKEKGDIPEGYSVSREKKERFSLILESASTNQTSMYLCASSRTRGNGNTIYFGEGSWLTVV.

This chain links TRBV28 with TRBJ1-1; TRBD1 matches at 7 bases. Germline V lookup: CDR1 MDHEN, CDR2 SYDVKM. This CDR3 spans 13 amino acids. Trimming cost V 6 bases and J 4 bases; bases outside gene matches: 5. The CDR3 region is CASRPQGSTEAFF. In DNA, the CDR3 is TGTGCCAGCAGACCACAGGGGAGCACTGAAGCTTTCTTT. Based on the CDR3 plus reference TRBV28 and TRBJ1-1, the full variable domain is DVKVTQSSRYLVKRTGEKVFLECVQDMDHENMFWYRQDPGLGLRLIYFSYDVKMKEKGDIPEGYSVSREKKERFSLILESASTNQTSMYLCASRPQGSTEAFFGQGTRLTVV.